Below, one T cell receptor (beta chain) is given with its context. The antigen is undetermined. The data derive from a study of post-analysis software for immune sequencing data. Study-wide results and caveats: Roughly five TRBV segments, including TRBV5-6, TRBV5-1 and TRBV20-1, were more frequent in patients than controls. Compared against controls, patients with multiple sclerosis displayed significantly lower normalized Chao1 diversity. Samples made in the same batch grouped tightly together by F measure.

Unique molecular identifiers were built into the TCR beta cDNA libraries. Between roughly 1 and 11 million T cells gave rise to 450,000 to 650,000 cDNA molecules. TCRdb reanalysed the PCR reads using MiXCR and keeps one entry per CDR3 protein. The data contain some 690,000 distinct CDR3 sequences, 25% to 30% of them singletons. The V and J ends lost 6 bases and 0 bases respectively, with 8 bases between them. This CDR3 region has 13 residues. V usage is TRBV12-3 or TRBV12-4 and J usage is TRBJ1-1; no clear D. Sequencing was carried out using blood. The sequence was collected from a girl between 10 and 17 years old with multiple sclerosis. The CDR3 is CASRGPLNTEAFF. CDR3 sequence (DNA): TGTGCCAGCAGAGGACCATTGAACACTGAAGCTTTCTTT.